Listed here is a single T cell receptor (beta chain). This sample was taken from a study of blood T cell repertoires in COVID-19. V lost 4 bases to trimming and J lost 0 bases, with 13 bases between them. Germline CDR1 is MNHEY and CDR2 is SMNVEV (reference sequence). The CDR3 sequence is 17 residues long. Original data processing: Estimates of nucleated cell counts were drawn from the amplification of reference gene primers. Method: immunoSEQ multiplex PCR; TCRdb's copy keeps in-frame clones and lacks some. Clonal size and the V and J genes are those of that table, whereas D and trimming came from the DNA. The sample comprises fewer than 50,000 clones, 84% of which are singletons, and 1.5% to 2% rests with the top ten.

The sample taken for sequencing was peripheral blood. The clonotype originates from a man aged 55 to 70 with COVID-19, enrolled during active disease. The rearrangement links TRBV27 to TRBJ1-6, with a weak D call TRBD1 (6 bases). CDR3 amino acids: CASSSGQRSSYNSPLHF. The CDR3, as DNA: TGTGCCAGCAGTTCCGGACAGCGAAGCTCCTATAATTCACCCCTCCACTTT.